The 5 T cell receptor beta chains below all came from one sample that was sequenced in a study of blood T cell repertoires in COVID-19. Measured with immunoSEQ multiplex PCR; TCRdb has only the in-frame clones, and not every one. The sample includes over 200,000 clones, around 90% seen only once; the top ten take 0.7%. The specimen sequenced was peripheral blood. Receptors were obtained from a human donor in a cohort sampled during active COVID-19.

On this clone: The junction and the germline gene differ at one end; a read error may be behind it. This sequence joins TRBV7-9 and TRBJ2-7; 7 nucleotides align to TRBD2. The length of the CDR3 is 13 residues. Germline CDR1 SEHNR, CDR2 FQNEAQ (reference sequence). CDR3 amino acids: CASSPVGPGGVGF. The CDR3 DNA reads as TGTGCCAGCAGCCCCGTCGGTCCGGGGGGTGTGGGCTTC.

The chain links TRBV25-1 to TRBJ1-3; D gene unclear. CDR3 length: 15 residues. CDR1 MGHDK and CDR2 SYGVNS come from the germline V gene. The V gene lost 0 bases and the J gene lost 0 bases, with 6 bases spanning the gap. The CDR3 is CASSEYRYSGNTIYF. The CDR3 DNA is TGTGCCAGCAGTGAATACCGGTACTCTGGAAACACCATATATTTT.

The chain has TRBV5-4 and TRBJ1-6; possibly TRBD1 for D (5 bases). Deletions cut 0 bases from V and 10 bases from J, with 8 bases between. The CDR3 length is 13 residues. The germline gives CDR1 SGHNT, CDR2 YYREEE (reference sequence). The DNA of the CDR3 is TGTGCCAGCAGCTTGGATAGGGGATCACCCCTCCACTTT. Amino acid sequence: CASSLDRGSPLHF.

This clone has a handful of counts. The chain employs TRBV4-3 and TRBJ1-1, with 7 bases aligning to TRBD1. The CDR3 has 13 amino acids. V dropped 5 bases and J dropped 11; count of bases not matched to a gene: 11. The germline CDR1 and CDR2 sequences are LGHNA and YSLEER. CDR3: CASSYSGTEGAFF. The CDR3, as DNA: TGCGCCAGCAGCTACTCCGGGACAGAGGGTGCTTTCTTT.

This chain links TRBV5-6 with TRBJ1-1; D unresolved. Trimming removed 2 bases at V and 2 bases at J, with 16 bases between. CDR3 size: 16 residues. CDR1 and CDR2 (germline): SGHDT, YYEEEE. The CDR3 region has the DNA TGTGCCAGCAGCTTTATAGGGCTGGCGGGAAACACTGAAGCTTTCTTT. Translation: CASSFIGLAGNTEAFF.